The following is a T cell receptor (beta chain) sequence with its context. No antigen is known for it. Using immunoSEQ multiplex PCR, the repertoire was profiled, and TCRdb retains in-frame clones only, with some absent. Of 84,000 or so clones listed, about 93% are singletons. The data belong to a study of graft-versus-host responses after intestinal transplantation. At the level of the study: Each recipient received anti-thymocyte globulin induction, then tacrolimus and steroids for about three years.

The study, taken as a whole, reports: HvG clone declines early post-transplant were associated with peak circulating GvH levels.

This specimen consisted of unstimulated CD8+ T cells sorted from spleen or lymph node cells, obtained before transplant. The clonotype comes from a human donor who was the organ donor for an intestinal transplant.

The CDR3 bases are TGTGCCAGTAGTATAGGGACAGCGCTTGGGGAGCAGTACTTC. Residues: CASSIGTALGEQYF. This sequence joins TRBV19 and TRBJ2-7, with D tentatively TRBD1 (6 bases). CDR3 size: 14 residues. Trimming cost V 1 base and J 7 bases, with 14 bases left between them. Germline CDR1 and CDR2: LNHDA and SQIVND (reference sequence).